This T cell receptor beta chain was documented in a study of shared clonotypes between healthy human individuals. Study background: The study used three CD4 naive, three CD4 memory, two CD8 naive and one CD8 memory plate per donor.

Selected positively for CCR7 and CD45RO-negative, naive CD8 cells excluded terminally differentiated effector memory CD45RA+ cells. Those who donated were healthy HIV-negative adults, with no recent acute infections or vaccinations reported. Study-wide points: The rarefaction results pointed to incomplete sorted-subset sequencing despite large depth.

V gave up 2 bases and J gave up 0 bases, with 7 bases separating them. Germline loops: CDR1 GTSNPN, CDR2 SVGIG (reference sequence). The CDR3 length is 13 residues. To note about this clone: What it binds is unknown.

Each sorted subset replicate got 200 ng genomic DNA, tens of thousands of genomes. Profiled with immunoSEQ multiplex PCR; TCRdb holds only in-frame clones, not every one. The sample contains around 2,000,000 clones, about 95% of which appear only once. V usage is TRBV30 and J usage is TRBJ1-1; unclear D gene. The sequenced sample was naive CD8+ T cells sorted from blood. The sequence was collected from a man younger than 30 in good health. The CDR3 protein is CAWSIGVNTEAFF. CDR3 DNA: TGTGCCTGGAGTATCGGAGTGAACACTGAAGCTTTCTTT.